The TCR beta chain under discussion was sequenced for a study of blood T cell repertoires in COVID-19. Generated by immunoSEQ multiplex PCR, the TCRdb table keeps only in-frame clones and is missing some. Of some 150,000 clones listed, around 85% are singletons. Those enrolled, adults aged about 18 to 95 years, came from roughly 22 US areas. Each recovered donor of Cohort 3 presented with two negative PCRs, clearance, or symptom resolution. The CDR3 totals 15 residues. CDR1 is PRHDT, CDR2 FYEKMQ, per germline (reference sequence). J gave up 5 bases and V 3 bases, and 6 bases lay outside the gene matches.

The source is a woman aged 35 to 49 who had recovered from COVID-19. The sequencing sample was made of PBMCs or T cells enriched from blood (not recorded which). This chain uses TRBV13 with TRBJ2-5; 10 bases are a match to TRBD2. CDR3 amino acids: CASSLASGRGETQYF. The DNA for the CDR3 is TGTGCCAGCAGCTTGGCTAGCGGGAGAGGGGAGACCCAGTACTTC.